The clone carrying this T cell receptor (beta chain) has ten or more counts. What it binds is not known. TCR beta CDR3 regions were amplified from RNA transcripts. Using the HTBI primer set, a first-round RT-PCR was run on the TCR CDR3. TCRdb re-called the multiplex PCR reads through MiXCR, storing one row per CDR3 protein. The sample shows roughly 500,000 distinct CDR3 sequences, around 43% of them seen only once. Germline CDR1 reads DFQATT; CDR2 reads SNEGSKA (reference sequence). The CDR3 consists of 13 residues. Trimming removed 2 bases at V and 2 bases at J, with 9 bases between. The data are from a study of T cells in Graves' hyperthyroidism and ophthalmopathy. Overall study results and limits: Ophthalmopathy and stable hyperthyroidism were told apart by a 13 V-J model. Most thyroid-expanded clonotypes above 0.001 were also found in blood.

Patients having uncontrolled infection, another autoimmune disease, pregnancy or lactation were not included. Based on clinical symptoms, serum thyroxine and TRAb, thyroid ultrasound and orbital computed tomography, diagnoses were reached. The rearrangement joins TRBV20-1 to TRBJ1-2; possible D gene TRBD1, 5 bases. This clonotype originated in an adult woman with Graves' disease, either hyperthyroidism or ophthalmopathy (not recorded which). The sample was peripheral blood or thyroid tissue (not recorded which). The CDR3 DNA reads as TGCAGTGCTAGATTGGGGGTAAACTATGGCTACACCTTC. Protein product: CSARLGVNYGYTF.